The sequence of this TCR beta chain was determined in a study of early stage breast cancer tumors. CDR3 length equals 15 residues. Germline CDR1 SGHVS, CDR2 FQNEAQ. V shed 10 bases and J 3 bases; nucleotides not matched to a gene: 11. Data came from immunoSEQ multiplex PCR; TCRdb stores just in-frame clones and leaves some out. Among tens of thousands of clones listed, 65% to 75% were seen once. This rearrangement joins TRBV7-8 to TRBJ2-4, with TRBD2 matching over 8 bases. This receptor was identified in a person between 60 and 70 years old with breast cancer. The sequencing input was blood. The CDR3 region has the DNA TGTGCCACCCGTCGGGGGGGGGCGGACAAAAACATTCAGTACTTC. Its protein is CATRRGGADKNIQYF.